This record looks at one TCR beta chain sequence and its context. Its antigen is unidentified. For each donor, at least one pre-ART and at least two post-ART PBMC samples were available. These data belong to a study of long-term antiretroviral therapy in people with HIV. This was the immunoSEQ v3.0 assay at survey level. Sequencing had a target that covered roughly 35,000-55,000 T-cell genomes per sample. Clones were sequenced by immunoSEQ multiplex PCR, and TCRdb holds only the in-frame ones, with some missing. The table lists 30,000 to 40,000 clones, approximately 74% of them singletons. The CDR3 consists of 13 residues. Germline V gene lookup returns CDR1 LNHDA and CDR2 SQIVND (reference sequence). Trimming removed 3 bases at V and 2 bases at J, with 8 bases between. Notes on the study in general: For ART adherence, viral resistance and therapy changes, no data were available.

The sequences come from unsorted PBMCs, collected 3 years after starting antiretroviral therapy. This sequence originates from a middle-aged man with HIV. V is TRBV19 and J is TRBJ2-7; D remains unclear. DNA of the CDR3: TGTGCCAGTAGTATCCAGGCGGCCTACGAGCAGTACTTC. Its protein product is CASSIQAAYEQYF.